Here is one TCR beta chain with its context. The antigen is not known. The data stem from a study of CD8+ T cells in alopecia areata. Study-level findings and limits: With tofacitinib ongoing, many expanded lesional clones persisted in both scalp and blood.

The length of the CDR3 is 14 residues. Between the trimmed V and J ends, which lost 4 bases and 0 bases, there was a span of 12 bases. Germline-derived CDR1 and CDR2 are GTSNPN and SVGIG (reference sequence). TCR sequencing used cDNA made by reverse transcription of extracted RNA. Only in-frame clones appear in the TCRdb table, and some are missing; sequencing was by immunoSEQ multiplex PCR. Altogether some 150,000 clones are present, nearly 55% being singletons, with the ten largest covering more than 15%. Regarding treatment: oral pan-JAK inhibitor, 5-10 mg twice daily. Peripheral blood and lesional scalp punch biopsies came from alopecia areata patients.

The clonotype comes from a human donor with alopecia areata. The sample here was CD8+ T cells sorted from blood, taken at week 4, from a patient treated with tofacitinib. The rearrangement links TRBV30 to TRBJ1-1, with a tentative D call TRBD1 (5 bases). DNA for the CDR3: TGTGCCTGGAATGGGGGGAGGATGAACACTGAAGCTTTCTTT. Translating gives CAWNGGRMNTEAFF.